The 27 T cell receptor beta chains in this list originate from one sample, sequenced in a study of T cell repertoires in cytomegalovirus infection. TCRdb re-called the reads through MiXCR, storing one row per CDR3 protein. The sample shows around 260,000 distinct CDR3 sequences, around 8.7% of them seen only once. Sequencing used PBMCs. All receptors come from a human donor in good health (CMV status not recorded). Some clones in this sample may be carry-over from other donors' samples.

This clonotype occurred many times. The J gene is TRBJ2-7, the V gene TRBV7-8; 9 bases are shared with TRBD1. Germline V gene data show CDR1 as SGHVS and CDR2 as FQNEAQ. V shed 5 bases and J 0 bases; nucleotides not matched to a gene: 8. The CDR3 extends over 16 amino acids. The CDR3: CASSPRDRADSYEQYF. The CDR3 coding sequence is TGTGCCAGCAGCCCCCGGGACAGGGCGGACTCCTACGAGCAGTACTTC.

This clonotype was picked up a small number of times. The chain couples TRBV20-1 to TRBJ2-1, with 7 bases matching TRBD1. Trimming removed 4 bases from V and 8 bases from J; junction bases left unmatched: 14. The CDR3 consists of 15 residues. CDR1 DFQATT and CDR2 SNEGSKA come from the germline V gene (reference sequence). The DNA of the CDR3 is TGCAGTGCTACTTCGGGGCAGGGGGTCATCGATGAGCAGTTCTTC. Translated, it gives CSATSGQGVIDEQFF.

This clonotype was detected ten times or more. The chain has TRBV7-8 and TRBJ1-1; D gene uncertain. Trimming removed 4 bases from V and 1 base from J, with 13 bases in between. CDR1 is SGHVS, CDR2 FQNEAQ, per germline. This CDR3 is built from 15 residues. The CDR3: CASSSPTGRNTEAFF. For the CDR3, the DNA is TGTGCCAGCAGCTCGCCCACCGGGAGGAACACTGAAGCTTTCTTT.

This clonotype is a singleton in its sample. The chain couples TRBV6-2 or TRBV6-3 to TRBJ2-7; TRBD1 aligns across 7 bases. Germline V gives CDR1 MNHEY, CDR2 SVGEGT. There are 14 residues in the CDR3. V trimming: 7 bases; J trimming: 1 base; junction bases outside the gene matches: 7. CDR3 amino acids: CASTRQGFSYEQYF. The CDR3 DNA is TGTGCCAGCACCCGACAGGGTTTTTCCTACGAGCAGTACTTC.

This clonotype came up many times. The chain combines TRBV28 with TRBJ2-2, with D maybe TRBD1 (6 bases). V lost 7 bases and J 1 base, leaving 10 bases between the germline ends. CDR1 and CDR2 (germline): MDHEN, SYDVKM. This CDR3 region has 14 residues. CDR3 nucleotides: TGTGCCAGCATCGGGACACGGAACACCGGGGAGCTGTTTTTT. Translating gives CASIGTRNTGELFF.

This clonotype was recorded many times. The chain uses TRBV6-2 or TRBV6-3 and TRBJ2-2, with D maybe TRBD1 (6 bases). Germline V gene lookup returns CDR1 MNHEY and CDR2 SVGEGT. The CDR3 runs to 13 residues. Trimming stripped 6 bases from V and 6 bases from J, with 11 bases between. The CDR3 bases are TGTGCCAGCAGCCCACAGGGCGCCGGGGAGCTGTTTTTT. This sequence encodes CASSPQGAGELFF.

The table lists this clonotype with many counts. The chain carries TRBV7-2 and TRBJ2-5; TRBD2 aligns across 8 bases. This CDR3 has 17 residues. The V gene's germline CDR1 is SGHTA and CDR2 FQGNSA. Unmatched junction bases numbered 8, after V lost 0 bases and J lost 2 bases. DNA of the CDR3: TGTGCCAGCAGCTTAGCCCCCCGGGGGGGATCTCAAGAGACCCAGTACTTC. As protein: CASSLAPRGGSQETQYF.

CDR3: CASSIRGPDQPQHF. The DNA for the CDR3 is TGTGCCAGTAGTATACGGGGACCTGACCAGCCCCAGCATTTT. The chain couples TRBV19 to TRBJ1-5; possibly TRBD1 for D (5 bases). Germline CDR1 reads LNHDA; CDR2 reads SQIVND (reference sequence). Between the trimmed V and J ends, which lost 2 bases and 7 bases, there was a span of 12 bases. The CDR3 spans 14 residues.

This clonotype showed up many times. The chain couples TRBV7-9 to TRBJ2-2; D gene ambiguous. Trimming took 5 bases from V and 6 from J, leaving 10 bases between them. The CDR3 runs 13 residues. The germline CDR1 and CDR2 sequences are SEHNR and FQNEAQ (reference sequence). This chain's CDR3 is CASSPPSAGELFF. In DNA form, the CDR3 reads TGTGCCAGCAGCCCCCCGAGCGCCGGGGAGCTGTTTTTT.

This clonotype came up a few times. The V call is TRBV7-2, the J call TRBJ1-1, with unresolved D. There are 13 residues in the CDR3. V was cut by 2 bases and J by 3 bases, with 7 bases left in between. From germline, CDR1 is SGHTA and CDR2 FQGNSA. The CDR3 sequence is CASSLKLDTEAFF. CDR3 coding DNA: TGTGCCAGCAGCTTAAAGCTTGACACTGAAGCTTTCTTT.

This clonotype occurred many times. This chain uses TRBV25-1 with TRBJ1-1; 7 nucleotides agree with TRBD1. In germline, CDR1 is MGHDK, CDR2 SYGVNS. The CDR3 extends over 15 amino acids. Trimming at V came to 6 bases and at J to 1 base, leaving 8 bases not matched to a gene. The CDR3, as DNA: TGTGCCAGCAGAAAACCGGGACAGAAGAACACTGAAGCTTTCTTT. Translation gives CASRKPGQKNTEAFF.

There are a few counts of this clonotype. The chain links TRBV5-1 to TRBJ2-3; 8 nucleotides agree with TRBD2. This CDR3 comprises 14 residues. Germline V lookup: CDR1 SGHRS, CDR2 YFSETQ. With 4 bases clipped from V and 8 bases from J, the junction kept 9 bases outside the gene matches. The CDR3 DNA sequence: TGCGCCAGCAGCCCGGGACTAGATCTCCGTACGCAGTATTTT. Translated, it gives CASSPGLDLRTQYF.

This clonotype was recorded many times. The chain links TRBV5-1 to TRBJ1-1; a possible D gene is TRBD1 (6 bases). V dropped 4 bases and J dropped 1 base, with 14 bases sitting between them. Germline loops: CDR1 SGHRS, CDR2 YFSETQ. The CDR3 consists of 15 residues. The CDR3 reads CASSPVQGWNTEAFF. DNA of the CDR3: TGCGCCAGCAGCCCAGTCCAGGGGTGGAACACTGAAGCTTTCTTT.

This clonotype came up many times. The V and J genes are TRBV7-2 and TRBJ2-7; a possible D gene is TRBD2 (6 bases). CDR1 SGHTA and CDR2 FQGNSA come from the germline V gene. The CDR3 sequence is 20 residues long. V gave up 1 base and J gave up 2 bases, with 27 bases separating them. CDR3 amino acids: CASSLGLGGAAPTAAYEQYF. The CDR3 nucleotides are TGTGCCAGCAGCTTAGGGTTGGGCGGGGCTGCCCCGACAGCCGCCTACGAGCAGTACTTC.

This clonotype occurred many times. V is TRBV12-5 and J is TRBJ1-2; the D gene is possibly TRBD1 (6 bases). Germline CDR1 LGHNT, CDR2 FRNRAP. This CDR3 spans 15 amino acids. Deletions cut 2 bases from V and 6 bases from J, with 16 bases between. The chain's CDR3 is CASGLPRGGGDGYTF. The CDR3 region has the DNA TGTGCTAGTGGTTTGCCCCGAGGGGGGGGCGATGGCTACACCTTC. Filled out from reference TRBV12-5 and TRBJ1-2, the complete variable domain reads DARVTQTPRHKVTEMGQEVTMRCQPILGHNTVFWYRQTMMQGLELLAYFRNRAPLDDSGMPKDRFSAEMPDATLATLKIQPSEPRDSAVYFCASGLPRGGGDGYTFGSGTRLTVV.

The chain uses TRBV6-6 and TRBJ2-3, with 11 bases matching TRBD2. Germline V lookup: CDR1 MNHNY, CDR2 SVGAGI (reference sequence). J lost 6 bases, V lost 1 base, and 9 bases had no gene match. The CDR3 contains 17 residues. CDR3 nucleotide sequence: TGTGCCAGCAGTTACTTCACTAGCGGGGGCCAGGCGGATACGCAGTATTTT. As protein: CASSYFTSGGQADTQYF.

Only a few counts were recorded for this clonotype. The chain combines TRBV7-2 with TRBJ1-3, with a weak D call TRBD1 (6 bases). The CDR3 consists of 15 residues. V was shortened by 2 bases and J by 7 bases, with 15 bases between the two germline ends. CDR1 is SGHTA, CDR2 FQGNSA, per germline. The CDR3 sequence is CASSLTGALGNTIYF. In nucleotides, the CDR3 is TGTGCCAGCAGCTTAACGGGGGCGCTCGGGAACACCATATATTTT.

J is TRBJ2-1 and V is TRBV6-2 or TRBV6-3, with 9 nucleotides matching TRBD2. The V gene end was trimmed by 2 bases and the J gene end by 3 bases; junction bases not matched to a gene: 5. CDR1 is MNHEY, CDR2 SVGEGT, per germline. There are 16 residues in the CDR3. The CDR3 region is CASSYGAGGRYNEQFF. The DNA of the CDR3 is TGTGCCAGCAGTTACGGAGCGGGAGGACGCTACAATGAGCAGTTCTTC.

This clonotype was counted at least ten times. The V call is TRBV9, the J call TRBJ2-1; D is undetermined. Germline V gene lookup returns CDR1 SGDLS and CDR2 YYNGEE. The germline V and J ends were trimmed by 4 bases and 6 bases, with 17 bases remaining between them. The CDR3 has 15 amino acids. DNA for the CDR3: TGTGCCAGCAGCATAGGACCCAGAAAACCCAATGAGCAGTTCTTC. The encoded protein is CASSIGPRKPNEQFF. The full variable domain, rest sourced from reference TRBV9 and TRBJ2-1, is DSGVTQTPKHLITATGQRVTLRCSPRSGDLSVYWYQQSLDQGLQFLIQYYNGEERAKGNILERFSAQQFPDLHSELNLSSLELGDSALYFCASSIGPRKPNEQFFGPGTRLTVL.

This clonotype was found a few times. The V call is TRBV6-4, the J call TRBJ2-1, with 14 bases lining up with TRBD2. From germline, CDR1 is MRHNA and CDR2 SNTAGT. The ends lost 2 bases at V and 12 bases at J; junction bases unmatched: 6. This CDR3 spans 15 amino acids. This CDR3 is CASSDGGTSGRRQFF. The CDR3, as DNA: TGTGCCAGCAGTGACGGGGGGACTAGCGGGAGAAGGCAGTTCTTC.

The V gene is TRBV18, the J gene TRBJ2-7; 9 bases are a match to TRBD1. The CDR3 length is 15 residues. With 3 bases clipped from V and 5 bases from J, the junction kept 8 bases outside the gene matches. CDR1 and CDR2 (germline): KGHSH, LQKENI. CDR3 sequence reads: CASSPSGQGVHEQYF. The CDR3, as DNA: TGTGCCAGCTCACCGTCGGGACAGGGAGTCCACGAGCAGTACTTC.

This clonotype was found many times. The rearrangement uses TRBV29-1 and TRBJ2-3; 9 bases match TRBD1. The CDR3 contains 13 residues. V was pared by 4 bases and J by 5 bases, with 4 bases of the junction left unmatched. Germline assignment: CDR1 SQVTM and CDR2 ANQGSEA. The CDR3: CSVAGQGVDTQYF. The CDR3 DNA follows: TGCAGCGTTGCGGGACAGGGAGTAGATACGCAGTATTTT.

The CDR3 spells CASSSTTSGAGEQFF. CDR3 nucleotides: TGCGCCAGCAGCTCTACGACTAGCGGGGCCGGGGAGCAGTTCTTC. The chain joins TRBV5-1 to TRBJ2-1, with 11 positions matching TRBD2. V dropped 3 bases and J dropped 10; count of bases not matched to a gene: 9. The CDR3 runs to 15 residues. From germline, CDR1 is SGHRS and CDR2 YFSETQ.

V usage is TRBV20-1 and J usage is TRBJ2-7, with TRBD1 matching 8 bases. The CDR3 spans 14 residues. J gave up 0 bases and V 4 bases, and 5 bases lay outside the gene matches. Germline CDR1 and CDR2: DFQATT and SNEGSKA (reference sequence). The CDR3, as DNA: TGCAGTGCTATCAACAGGGGGAACTCCTACGAGCAGTACTTC. This sequence encodes CSAINRGNSYEQYF.

In its sample, this clonotype was seen a few times. The chain joins TRBV28 to TRBJ1-2; unclear D gene. Germline CDR1 reads MDHEN; CDR2 reads SYDVKM. V was clipped by 4 bases and J by 3 bases, with 12 bases between them. The CDR3 is 14 amino acids. The CDR3 sequence is CASSSGGRYYGYTF. The DNA of the CDR3 is TGTGCCAGCAGTTCCGGCGGCAGGTACTATGGCTACACCTTC.

This clonotype was recorded at least ten times. A much more abundant neighbour one base away suggests this may be a read error. The gene calls are TRBV7-2 and TRBJ2-2; D is uncertain. Looked up from germline, CDR1 is SGHTA and CDR2 is FQGNSA. V was cut by 2 bases and J by 5 bases, with 0 bases left in between. This CDR3 has 11 residues. The DNA for the CDR3 is TGTGCCAGCAGCTTAACCGGGGAGCTGTTTTTT. This encodes CASSLTGELFF.

This clonotype was found many times. The chain combines TRBV7-8 with TRBJ1-1; 8 bases match TRBD1. V gave up 5 bases and J gave up 1 base; unmatched junction bases: 9. The V gene's germline CDR1 is SGHVS and CDR2 FQNEAQ. This CDR3 is built from 16 residues. CDR3 protein: CASSPHAGTGNTEAFF. For the CDR3, the DNA is TGTGCCAGCAGCCCTCATGCGGGGACAGGGAACACTGAAGCTTTCTTT. Supplemented by reference TRBV7-8 and TRBJ1-1, the full variable domain reads GAGVSQSPRYKVAKRGQDVALRCDPISGHVSLFWYQQALGQGPEFLTYFQNEAQLDKSGLPSDRFFAERPEGSVSTLKIQRTQQEDSAVYLCASSPHAGTGNTEAFFGQGTRLTVV.